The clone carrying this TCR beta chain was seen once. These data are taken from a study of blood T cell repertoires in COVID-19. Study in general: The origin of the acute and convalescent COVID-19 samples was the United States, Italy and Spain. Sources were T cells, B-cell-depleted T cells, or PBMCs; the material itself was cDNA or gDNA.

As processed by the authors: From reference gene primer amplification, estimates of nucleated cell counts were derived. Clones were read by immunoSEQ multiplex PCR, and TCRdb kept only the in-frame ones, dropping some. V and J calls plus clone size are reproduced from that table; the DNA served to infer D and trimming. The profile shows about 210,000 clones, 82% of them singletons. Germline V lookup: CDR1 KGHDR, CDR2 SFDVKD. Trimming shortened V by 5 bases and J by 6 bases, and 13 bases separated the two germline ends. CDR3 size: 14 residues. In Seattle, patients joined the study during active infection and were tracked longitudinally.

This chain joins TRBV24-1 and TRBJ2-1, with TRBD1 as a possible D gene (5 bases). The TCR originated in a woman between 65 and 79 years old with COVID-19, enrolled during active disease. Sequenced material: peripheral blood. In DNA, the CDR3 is TGTGCCACCAGTGGCCGAACAGGTACCAATGAGCAGTTCTTC. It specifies CATSGRTGTNEQFF.